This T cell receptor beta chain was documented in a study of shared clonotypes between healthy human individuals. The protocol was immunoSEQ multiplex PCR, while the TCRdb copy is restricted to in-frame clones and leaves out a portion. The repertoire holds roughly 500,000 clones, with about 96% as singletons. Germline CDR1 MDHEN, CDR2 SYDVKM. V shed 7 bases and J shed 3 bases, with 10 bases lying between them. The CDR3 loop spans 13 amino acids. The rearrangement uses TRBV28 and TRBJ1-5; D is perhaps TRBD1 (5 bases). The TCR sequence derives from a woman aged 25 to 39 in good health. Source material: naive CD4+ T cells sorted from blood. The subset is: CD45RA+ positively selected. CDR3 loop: CASIGGINQPQHF. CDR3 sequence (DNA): TGTGCCAGCATCGGGGGGATCAATCAGCCCCAGCATTTT.